Sequencing of this TCR beta chain was carried out in a study of T cell therapy after organ transplantation. Overall study context: About 75% of the ten patients were clinical responders. Study-wide results and limits: Minimal repertoire change after therapy followed marked pretherapy expansions in nonresponders. Antirejection and antiviral medication effects could not be assessed.

This CDR3 contains 16 residues. In germline, CDR1 is SNHLY, CDR2 FYNNEI. With V trimmed by 3 bases and J by 1 base, 5 bases remained unmatched. Concerning this clone: Its matching antigen is unknown.

Only in-frame clones appear in the TCRdb table, and some are missing; sequencing was by immunoSEQ multiplex PCR. The sample carries 2,000 to 2,500 clones, about 74% recorded once. Regarding time point: 20-29 weeks after completion of therapy. Material: CD8+ T cells from blood, obtained after autologous CMV-specific T cell therapy. This chain uses TRBV2 with TRBJ2-2; 7 bases match TRBD1. The sequence came from a human patient who had received a solid organ transplant and had CMV disease. These T cells may partly come from the graft donor. The CDR3 DNA sequence: TGTGCCAGCAGTGACAACGGACAGGAGAACACCGGGGAGCTGTTTTTT. Its translation: CASSDNGQENTGELFF.